Each of the 16 T cell receptor beta chains below was sequenced from the same sample in a study of blood T cell repertoires in COVID-19. Produced via immunoSEQ multiplex PCR; TCRdb's table is partial and in-frame only. The sample lists 60,000 to 75,000 clones, around 82% occurring once. The sequencing sample was made of peripheral blood. Receptor source: a human donor in a cohort sampled during active COVID-19.

The chain uses TRBV5-1 and TRBJ2-2; D is perhaps TRBD1 (5 bases). Trimming cost V 3 bases and J 1 base, with 7 bases left between them. CDR3 length: 14 residues. CDR1 SGHRS and CDR2 YFSETQ come from the germline V gene. This chain's CDR3 is CASSSGQNTGELFF. The CDR3 DNA reads as TGCGCCAGCAGCTCCGGACAGAACACCGGGGAGCTGTTTTTT. Drawing the rest from reference TRBV5-1 and TRBJ2-2, the complete variable domain is KAGVTQTPRYLIKTRGQQVTLSCSPISGHRSVSWYQQTPGQGLQFLFEYFSETQRNKGNFPGRFSGRQFSNSRSEMNVSTLELGDSALYLCASSSGQNTGELFFGEGSRLTVL.

J is TRBJ1-5 and V is TRBV6-5; D is undetermined. Looked up from germline, CDR1 is MNHEY and CDR2 is SVGAGI. With 0 bases removed from V and 4 bases from J, the gap between germline ends came to 7 bases. The CDR3 contains 14 residues. The CDR3, as DNA: TGTGCCAGCAGTTACTCGTCAGTAAATCAGCCCCAGCATTTT. Residues: CASSYSSVNQPQHF.

This clone was recorded once. The V gene is TRBV6-4, the J gene TRBJ1-2; TRBD1 aligns across 10 bases. Germline CDR1 and CDR2: MRHNA and SNTAGT. V lost 2 bases to trimming and J lost 2 bases; unmatched junction nucleotides: 2. The CDR3 loop spans 15 amino acids. Written as DNA, the CDR3 is TGTGCCAGCAGTGACCGGGACAGGGGAAACTATGGCTACACCTTC. Amino acid sequence: CASSDRDRGNYGYTF.

The V and J genes are TRBV2 and TRBJ1-3, with a weak D call TRBD1 (5 bases). Trimming removed 7 bases from V and 2 bases from J, with 15 bases in between. Germline CDR1 and CDR2: SNHLY and FYNNEI. This CDR3 is 15 amino acids long. CDR3 nucleotide sequence: TGTGCCAGCACCCGAGGGGAGGGCGCTGGAAACACCATATATTTT. Protein product: CASTRGEGAGNTIYF.

The V and J genes are TRBV12-3 or TRBV12-4 and TRBJ1-4; a weak D match, TRBD1 (6 bases). This CDR3 contains 11 residues. Trimming removed 5 bases from V and 13 bases from J, with 11 bases in between. The CDR3 sequence is CASSITGRLFF. The CDR3 nucleotides read TGTGCCAGCAGTATAACAGGGAGACTGTTTTTT.

The rearrangement uses TRBV27 and TRBJ2-7; D gene ambiguous. Looked up from germline, CDR1 is MNHEY and CDR2 is SMNVEV (reference sequence). The CDR3 extends over 14 amino acids. Trimming left V 3 bases short and J 3 bases short, with 12 bases between. The CDR3 is CASSFGQANYEQYF. CDR3 bases: TGTGCCAGCAGTTTTGGCCAGGCAAACTACGAGCAGTACTTC.

V is TRBV9 and J is TRBJ2-1, with 8 bases matching TRBD2. Trimming removed 1 base from V and 7 bases from J; junction bases left unmatched: 13. The CDR3 length is 17 residues. Per germline, CDR1 SGDLS and CDR2 YYNGEE. CDR3 region: CASSVPTNREGRNEQFF. The CDR3 DNA reads as TGTGCCAGCAGCGTACCTACGAACCGGGAGGGCCGGAATGAGCAGTTCTTC.

V gene TRBV5-1 combines with J gene TRBJ2-7, with TRBD2 identical over 9 bases. Germline V gene data show CDR1 as SGHRS and CDR2 as YFSETQ. The CDR3 spans 15 residues. V lost 4 bases, J lost 0 bases, and 5 bases stayed unmatched. This CDR3 reads CASSRAGGSSYEQYF. CDR3 bases: TGCGCCAGCAGCCGCGCGGGGGGGAGCTCCTACGAGCAGTACTTC.

This rearrangement joins TRBV19 to TRBJ2-1, with TRBD2 identical over 11 bases. V shed 0 bases and J 4 bases; nucleotides not matched to a gene: 2. The CDR3 is 16 residues long. Germline V gene data show CDR1 as LNHDA and CDR2 as SQIVND (reference sequence). CDR3 nucleotides: TGTGCCAGTAGTATAGACCTAGCGGGGGGATACAATGAGCAGTTCTTC. Amino acid sequence: CASSIDLAGGYNEQFF.

This chain connects TRBV9 to TRBJ2-2; 8 nucleotides match TRBD2. With V trimmed by 1 base and J by 6 bases, 2 bases remained unmatched. Germline assignment: CDR1 SGDLS and CDR2 YYNGEE. CDR3 size: 14 residues. The CDR3, as DNA: TGTGCCAGCAGCGTAACCGGGGGGGCCGGGGAGCTGTTTTTT. As protein: CASSVTGGAGELFF.

This clone has a handful of counts. This sequence joins TRBV15 and TRBJ1-5; D gene unclear. The CDR3 is 16 amino acids. V lost 1 base, J lost 11 bases, and 21 bases lay in between. CDR1 is LNHNV, CDR2 YYDKDF, per germline (reference sequence). CDR3 DNA sequence: TGTGCCACCAGCAGAGGATGGAAGACTGTCCCCACGGCCCAGCATTTT. Amino acids: CATSRGWKTVPTAQHF.

This rearrangement joins TRBV5-1 to TRBJ1-6; D remains unclear. Germline CDR1 reads SGHRS; CDR2 reads YFSETQ. CDR3 length: 15 amino acids. V was shortened by 2 bases and J by 7 bases, with 13 bases between the two germline ends. The CDR3 coding sequence is TGCGCCAGCAGCTTCCAGGACCCGGGGAATTCACCCCTCCACTTT. Its translation is CASSFQDPGNSPLHF.

V usage is TRBV29-1 and J usage is TRBJ1-2, with 11 bases matching TRBD1. CDR1 is SQVTM, CDR2 ANQGSEA, per germline. The V gene end was trimmed by 7 bases and the J gene end by 3 bases; junction bases not matched to a gene: 22. The CDR3 loop spans 19 amino acids. CDR3 loop: CSGGGPGQGDLVNHYGYTF. In DNA form, the CDR3 reads TGCAGCGGTGGGGGCCCGGGACAGGGGGATTTAGTCAATCACTATGGCTACACCTTC.

This clone was observed a handful of times. The rearrangement uses TRBV12-5 and TRBJ2-1; D is possibly TRBD2 (7 bases). CDR3 size: 15 residues. Germline V CDR1 and CDR2: LGHNT, FRNRAP. Trimming cost V 6 bases and J 2 bases, with 14 bases left between them. The CDR3: CASGKRGATYNEQFF. CDR3 bases: TGTGCTAGTGGGAAACGGGGGGCTACCTACAATGAGCAGTTCTTC.

Here the CDR3 reads CASSQDRGRAASTEAFF. The CDR3 DNA sequence: TGTGCCAGCAGCCAGGACAGGGGGCGGGCGGCGAGCACTGAAGCTTTCTTT. V is TRBV4-2 and J is TRBJ1-1, with TRBD1 matching 11 bases. V lost 3 bases to trimming and J lost 4 bases; unmatched junction nucleotides: 10. CDR1 LGHNA and CDR2 YNFKEQ come from the germline V gene. There are 17 residues in the CDR3.

V gene TRBV12-3 or TRBV12-4 combines with J gene TRBJ2-5; 9 bases are shared with TRBD1. The CDR3 has 13 residues. With 4 bases clipped from V and 5 bases from J, the junction kept 2 bases outside the gene matches. As DNA, the CDR3 is TGTGCCAGCAGTTACAGGGGGCACGAGACCCAGTACTTC. Translating gives CASSYRGHETQYF.